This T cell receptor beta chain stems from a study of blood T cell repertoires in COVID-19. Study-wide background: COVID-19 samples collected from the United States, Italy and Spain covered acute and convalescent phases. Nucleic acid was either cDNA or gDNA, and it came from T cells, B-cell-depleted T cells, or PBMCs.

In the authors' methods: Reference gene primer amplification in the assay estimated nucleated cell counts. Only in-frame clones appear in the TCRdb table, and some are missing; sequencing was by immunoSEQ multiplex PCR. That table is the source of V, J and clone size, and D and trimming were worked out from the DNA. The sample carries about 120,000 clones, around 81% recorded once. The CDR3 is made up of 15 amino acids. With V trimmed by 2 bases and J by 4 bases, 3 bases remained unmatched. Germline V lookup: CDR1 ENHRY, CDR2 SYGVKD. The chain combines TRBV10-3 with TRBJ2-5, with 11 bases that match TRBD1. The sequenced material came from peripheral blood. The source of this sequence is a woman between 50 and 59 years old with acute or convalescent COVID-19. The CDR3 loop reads CAISEPGQGGETQYF. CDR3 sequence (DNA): TGTGCCATCAGTGAGCCGGGACAGGGGGGAGAGACCCAGTACTTC.